A single sample gave rise to the 7 T cell receptor beta chains below, sequenced in a study of T cell responses to AZD1222 COVID-19 vaccine. Clones were read by immunoSEQ multiplex PCR, and TCRdb kept only the in-frame ones, dropping some. In the table there are around 200,000 clones, 85% to 95% of which are singletons. Sample: peripheral blood, taken 28 days after the second AZD1222 dose. Every receptor here comes from an adult who received the AZD1222 COVID-19 vaccine.

The rearrangement uses TRBV7-9 and TRBJ1-1; no clear D. V was cut by 5 bases and J by 4 bases, with 17 bases left in between. CDR3 length equals 15 residues. Germline CDR1 SEHNR, CDR2 FQNEAQ (reference sequence). DNA of the CDR3: TGTGCCAGCAGCCTCACCGGCGGTGTTAGCACTGAAGCTTTCTTT. Translation gives CASSLTGGVSTEAFF.

This clone was observed a handful of times. The chain recombines TRBV11-3 with TRBJ2-7; D possibly matches TRBD1 or TRBD2 (5 bases each). Germline loops: CDR1 SGHNT, CDR2 YENEEA. Deletions cut 5 bases from V and 6 bases from J, with 17 bases between. This CDR3 is 14 amino acids long. The CDR3 here is CASSAGTDLSEQYF. In DNA form, the CDR3 reads TGTGCCAGCAGCGCCGGGACGGATCTCTCCGAGCAGTACTTC.

This clone was detected once. This chain uses TRBV20-1 with TRBJ1-5, with D perhaps matching TRBD1 (6 bases). Trimming took off 6 bases at V and 2 bases at J, with 17 bases between the two ends. The CDR3 spans 15 residues. Germline V gives CDR1 DFQATT, CDR2 SNEGSKA (reference sequence). CDR3 DNA sequence: TGCAGTGCCAGTCCCAGGGGTTACGGCAATCAGCCCCAGCATTTT. Encoded protein: CSASPRGYGNQPQHF.

This sequence joins TRBV3-1 (or the pseudogene TRBV3-2) and TRBJ1-1; D remains ambiguous. This CDR3 contains 15 residues. Trimming pared 0 bases from V and 4 bases from J, leaving 12 bases between. Per the germline V gene, CDR1 is LGHDT and CDR2 is YNNKEL (reference sequence). This CDR3 is CASSQDGEGSTEAFF. CDR3 coding DNA: TGTGCCAGCAGCCAAGATGGGGAAGGGAGCACTGAAGCTTTCTTT.

This chain links TRBV18 with TRBJ2-5, with TRBD2 matching 8 bases. The CDR3 consists of 14 residues. Per the germline V gene, CDR1 is KGHSH and CDR2 is LQKENI. The V segment lost 6 bases and the J segment 5 bases; nucleotides outside the gene matches: 8. CDR3: CASSRSGRGETQYF. CDR3 in DNA: TGTGCCAGCTCGAGAAGCGGGAGAGGTGAGACCCAGTACTTC.

The V gene is TRBV3-1 (or the pseudogene TRBV3-2), the J gene TRBJ2-3; D perhaps matches TRBD1 (6 bases). CDR1 LGHDT and CDR2 YNNKEL come from the germline V gene (reference sequence). The CDR3 has 16 amino acids. V was shortened by 4 bases and J by 0 bases, with 14 bases between the two germline ends. CDR3 nucleotide sequence: TGTGCCAGCAGCCCCCGTGGGCAGGGGAGCACAGATACGCAGTATTTT. Residues: CASSPRGQGSTDTQYF.

V and J are TRBV9 and TRBJ2-7, with D uncertain. CDR1 is SGDLS and CDR2 is YYNGEE in the germline V gene. There are 15 residues in the CDR3. V was pared by 0 bases and J by 3 bases, with 13 bases between. The CDR3 loop reads CASSVAPHPRYEQYF. The CDR3 DNA sequence: TGTGCCAGCAGCGTAGCGCCCCATCCCCGCTACGAGCAGTACTTC.